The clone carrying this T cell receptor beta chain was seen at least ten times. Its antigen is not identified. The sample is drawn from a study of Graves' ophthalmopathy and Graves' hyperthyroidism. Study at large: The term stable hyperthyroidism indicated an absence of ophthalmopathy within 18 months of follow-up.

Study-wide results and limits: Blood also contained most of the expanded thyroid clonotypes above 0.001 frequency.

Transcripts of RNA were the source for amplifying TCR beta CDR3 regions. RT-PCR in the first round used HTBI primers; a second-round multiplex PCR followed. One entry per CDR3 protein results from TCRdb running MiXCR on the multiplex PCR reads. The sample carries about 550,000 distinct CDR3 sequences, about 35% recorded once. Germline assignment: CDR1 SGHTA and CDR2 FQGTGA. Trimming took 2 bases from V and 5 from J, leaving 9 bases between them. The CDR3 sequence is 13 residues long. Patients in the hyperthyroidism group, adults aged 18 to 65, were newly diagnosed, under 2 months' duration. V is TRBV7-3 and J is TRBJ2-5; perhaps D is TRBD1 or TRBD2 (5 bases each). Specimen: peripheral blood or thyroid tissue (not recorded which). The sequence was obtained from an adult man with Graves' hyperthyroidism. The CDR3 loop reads CASSLWGTETQYF. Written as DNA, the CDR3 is TGTGCCAGCAGCTTATGGGGGACGGAGACCCAGTACTTC.